This section outlines one TCR beta chain sequence together with its context. The target antigen is unknown. This entry comes from a study of T cell responses to AZD1222 COVID-19 vaccine. Whole-study findings and limits: Spike-wide coverage was observed for vaccine-associated CD4 TCRs, with dominant responses at 160-218 and 743-854.

TCRdb's table, derived via immunoSEQ multiplex PCR, lists solely in-frame clones and lacks some. The data contain under 200,000 clones, around 92% of them seen just once; the ten biggest clones take up less than 1.5%. Germline CDR1 reads LGHDT; CDR2 reads YNNKEL (reference sequence). Germline trimming cut 0 bases from V and 3 bases from J; bases unmatched to any gene: 8. The CDR3 totals 17 residues. The clonotype was recovered from an adult in good health. The chain couples TRBV3-1 (or the pseudogene TRBV3-2) to TRBJ1-2, with 9 bases that match TRBD1. The material sequenced was peripheral blood, taken on day 0 of AZD1222 vaccination. CDR3 nucleotide sequence: TGTGCCAGCAGCCAAGATTCTTGGACAGGGGAACACTATGGCTACACCTTC. Translated: CASSQDSWTGEHYGYTF.